The rows below give T cell receptor beta chains drawn from one sample of a study of T-cell reconstitution after alpha-beta-depleted transplantation in children. TCRdb reanalysed the PCR reads using MiXCR and keeps one entry per CDR3 protein. The sample contains fewer than 550,000 distinct CDR3 sequences, roughly 10% of which appear only once. The sequenced sample was PBMCs, obtained before TCRalphabeta/CD19-depleted stem cell transplant. The receptors originated from a child aged 2-15 years with inherited bone marrow failure, due to receive a stem cell transplant. Both conserved end residues are part of each CDR3. The order of the fields is V gene, J gene, CDR3 protein.

>TRBV7-8|TRBJ2-7
CASSPGTLSYEQYF
>TRBV20-1|TRBJ2-7
CSARDRDSYYEQYF
>TRBV6-5|TRBJ1-3
CASSLRDRGTYTIYF
>TRBV12-3/TRBV12-4|TRBJ2-1
CASSPLLGQGNNEQFF
>TRBV11-2|TRBJ2-6
CASSSWWRGQRSGANVLTF
>TRBV20-1|TRBJ1-2
CSANFAGYTF
>TRBV6-2/TRBV6-3|TRBJ1-1
CASSYRLTEAFF
>TRBV18|TRBJ2-1
CASSPLPTTNEQFF
>TRBV5-6|TRBJ2-1
CASSPQGQSNNEQFF
>TRBV5-1|TRBJ2-1
CASSLRERAGSNEQFF